This T cell receptor (beta chain) is from a study of blood T cell repertoires in COVID-19. About the study: Sites across the United States, Italy and Spain contributed samples from acute and convalescent COVID-19.

In the original processing: Counts of nucleated cells, estimated from reference gene primer amplification, were obtained. The protocol was immunoSEQ multiplex PCR, while the TCRdb copy is restricted to in-frame clones and leaves out a portion. V and J calls plus clone size are reproduced from that table; the DNA served to infer D and trimming. This sample has roughly 120,000 clones, with approximately 84% found just once. The CDR3 is 17 residues long. J gave up 5 bases and V 3 bases, and 14 bases lay outside the gene matches. Germline V gene lookup returns CDR1 LNHDA and CDR2 SQIVND (reference sequence).

The chain has TRBV19 and TRBJ2-7; TRBD2 aligns across 9 bases. The sample was peripheral blood. The source of this sequence is a man in his 70s with active or convalescent COVID-19. Here the CDR3 DNA reads TGTGCCAGTAGTATGGCTCGTAGCGGGGGCCAAGGGGACGAGCAGTACTTC. Residues: CASSMARSGGQGDEQYF.